This TCR beta chain is from a study of shared clonotypes between healthy human individuals. Across several immunoSEQ plates, the genomic DNA of each subset was split evenly. Measured with immunoSEQ multiplex PCR; TCRdb has only the in-frame clones, and not every one. The sample contains about 2.1 million clones, about 92% of which appear only once. CD45RO-negative CD8 cells positively selected for CCR7 made up the naive population, which excluded terminally differentiated effector memory CD45RA+ cells. Adults of Caucasian background living in Nashville, Tennessee made up all donors. The receptor comes from a man aged 18 to 30 in good health. Some clones in this sample may be carry-over from other donors' samples. Sequencing input: naive CD8+ T cells from PBMCs.

CDR3 sequence reads: CASREGSGTEAFF. The CDR3 region has the DNA TGCGCCAGCAGAGAGGGGTCGGGAACTGAAGCTTTCTTT. The chain links TRBV5-1 to TRBJ1-1; possibly TRBD1 for D (5 bases). Trimming shortened V by 5 bases and J by 5 bases, and 13 bases separated the two germline ends. Germline V gene sequence: CDR1 SGHRS, CDR2 YFSETQ. This CDR3 has 13 amino acids.